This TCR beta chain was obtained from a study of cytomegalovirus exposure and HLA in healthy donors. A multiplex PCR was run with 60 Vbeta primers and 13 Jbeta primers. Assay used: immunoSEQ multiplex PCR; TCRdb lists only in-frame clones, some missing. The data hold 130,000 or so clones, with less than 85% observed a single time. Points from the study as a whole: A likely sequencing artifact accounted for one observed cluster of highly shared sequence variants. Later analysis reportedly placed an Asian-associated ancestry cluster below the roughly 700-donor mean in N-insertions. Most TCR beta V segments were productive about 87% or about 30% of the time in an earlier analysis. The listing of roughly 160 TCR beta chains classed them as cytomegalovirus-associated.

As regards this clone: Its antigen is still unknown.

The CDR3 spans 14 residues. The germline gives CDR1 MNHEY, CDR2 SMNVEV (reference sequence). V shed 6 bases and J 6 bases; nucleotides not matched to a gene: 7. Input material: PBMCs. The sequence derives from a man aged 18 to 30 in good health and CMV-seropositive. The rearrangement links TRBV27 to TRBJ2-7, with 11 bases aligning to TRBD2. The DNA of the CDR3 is TGTGCCAGCAGACTAGCGGGAGCAAAACGCGAGCAGTACTTC. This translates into CASRLAGAKREQYF.